These 18 T cell receptor beta chains came from one sample sequenced in a study of CD8 T cells in ankylosing spondylitis. TCRdb independently ran MiXCR on the 5' RACE reads; one entry per CDR3 protein. The sample records approximately 340,000 distinct CDR3 sequences, roughly 15% being singletons. The sequenced material came from blood, either unsorted or a sorted T cell fraction (not recorded which). These receptors were obtained from a male donor with ankylosing spondylitis or in good health (not recorded which).

This sequence joins TRBV5-1 and TRBJ2-7, with D maybe TRBD1 (5 bases). This CDR3 is 14 amino acids long. CDR1 and CDR2 from the germline V gene are SGHRS and YFSETQ. V lost 0 bases to trimming and J lost 3 bases, with 10 bases between them. The CDR3 is CASSLEWGSYEQYF. CDR3 sequence (DNA): TGCGCCAGCAGCTTGGAGTGGGGCAGCTACGAGCAGTACTTC. Supplemented by reference TRBV5-1 and TRBJ2-7, the full variable domain reads KAGVTQTPRYLIKTRGQQVTLSCSPISGHRSVSWYQQTPGQGLQFLFEYFSETQRNKGNFPGRFSGRQFSNSRSEMNVSTLELGDSALYLCASSLEWGSYEQYFGPGTRLTVT.

This clonotype was detected a few times. CDR3 sequence reads: CASSEELAGGSYNEQFF. CDR3 in DNA: TGTGCCAGCAGTGAAGAATTAGCGGGAGGGTCCTACAATGAGCAGTTCTTC. The chain recombines TRBV6-1 with TRBJ2-1, with 11 bases lining up with TRBD2. This CDR3 has 17 amino acids. V shed 1 base, J shed 1 base, and the junction held 3 bases outside the gene matches. CDR1 and CDR2 (germline): MNHNS, SASEGT.

V gene TRBV3-1 combines with J gene TRBJ1-2; TRBD1 matches at 9 bases. CDR1 is LGHDT and CDR2 is YNNKEL in the germline V gene (reference sequence). Trimming took 2 bases from V and 5 from J; bases not matched to a gene: 12. The length of the CDR3 is 17 residues. CDR3 bases: TGTGCCAGCAGCCAATTTGGGACAGGGTTCGGGGGATATGGCTACACCTTC. Its protein is CASSQFGTGFGGYGYTF.

This clonotype has more than one count but fewer than ten. The chain carries TRBV7-9 and TRBJ1-1; D is unclear. Germline V gives CDR1 SEHNR, CDR2 FQNEAQ (reference sequence). The CDR3 has 14 residues. Trimming removed 2 bases at V and 1 base at J, with 8 bases between. CDR3 residues: CASSLSPANTEAFF. The CDR3 region has the DNA TGTGCCAGCAGCTTATCGCCAGCGAACACTGAAGCTTTCTTT.

This rearrangement joins TRBV7-2 to TRBJ2-2, with a possible D match to TRBD2 (6 bases). The CDR3 runs to 13 residues. Trimming took off 2 bases at V and 7 bases at J, with 8 bases between the two ends. Germline loops: CDR1 SGHTA, CDR2 FQGNSA. The CDR3 nucleotides are TGTGCCAGCAGCTTAAACGGGGGCGGGGAGCTGTTTTTT. It yields the protein CASSLNGGGELFF.

CDR3 amino acids: CASSLSGGLDIYGYTF. CDR3 sequence (DNA): TGTGCCAGCAGTTTGTCCGGGGGGCTTGATATCTATGGCTACACCTTC. J is TRBJ1-2 and V is TRBV12-3 or TRBV12-4, with a weak D call TRBD1 (6 bases). The CDR3 totals 16 residues. Trimming took 3 bases from V and 4 from J, leaving 18 bases between them.

The genes are TRBV6-1 and TRBJ2-1; the match to TRBD1 covers 7 bases. Germline V gene data show CDR1 as MNHNS and CDR2 as SASEGT. CDR3 length: 14 amino acids. V trimming: 4 bases; J trimming: 3 bases; junction bases outside the gene matches: 3. DNA for the CDR3: TGTGCCAGCAGTGCCCAGGGGGTCTACAATGAGCAGTTCTTC. It specifies CASSAQGVYNEQFF.

In its sample, this clonotype was seen a few times. The chain uses TRBV6-1 and TRBJ1-2; D possibly corresponds to TRBD1 (5 bases). V was clipped by 5 bases and J by 4 bases, with 11 bases between them. The germline V gene has CDR1 MNHNS and CDR2 SASEGT. The CDR3 totals 13 residues. CDR3: CASSMDTAYGYTF. For the CDR3, the DNA is TGTGCCAGCAGTATGGACACAGCCTATGGCTACACCTTC.

This clonotype was counted only a few times. The rearrangement links TRBV12-3 or TRBV12-4 to TRBJ1-2; possibly TRBD1 for D (6 bases). This CDR3 contains 13 residues. Trimming took off 4 bases at V and 4 bases at J, with 10 bases between the two ends. In DNA form, the CDR3 reads TGTGCCAGCAGTTCCGTGGGGGCCTATGGCTACACCTTC. Residues: CASSSVGAYGYTF.

V usage is TRBV6-2 or TRBV6-3 and J usage is TRBJ2-3; the D call may be TRBD1 or TRBD2 (5 bases each). The ends were cut back, 5 bases at V and 8 bases at J, with 23 bases in the middle. The CDR3 contains 16 residues. Germline loops: CDR1 MNHEY, CDR2 SVGEGT. CDR3 region: CASSPPGPQRGATQYF. The CDR3 DNA reads TGTGCCAGCAGTCCTCCGGGTCCCCAGAGGGGAGCTACGCAGTATTTT.

The rearrangement links TRBV20-1 to TRBJ2-1, with 8 bases identical to TRBD2. The CDR3 loop spans 15 amino acids. J gave up 0 bases and V 6 bases, and 7 bases lay outside the gene matches. Germline CDR1 DFQATT, CDR2 SNEGSKA (reference sequence). The CDR3 nucleotides read TGCAGTGCACCAACTAGCGGACGCTCCTACAATGAGCAGTTCTTC. Translating gives CSAPTSGRSYNEQFF.

This clonotype was observed a handful of times. The rearrangement uses TRBV2 and TRBJ2-7, with D maybe TRBD2 (6 bases). CDR3 length: 15 residues. V lost 3 bases, J lost 2 bases, and 14 bases lay in between. Germline assignment: CDR1 SNHLY and CDR2 FYNNEI. The CDR3 protein is CASSDPRRGAYEQYF. CDR3 nucleotides: TGTGCCAGCAGTGATCCCCGGAGGGGTGCCTACGAGCAGTACTTC.

This clonotype has just a few counts. The chain uses TRBV9 and TRBJ2-3, with 10 bases identical to TRBD2. CDR3 length equals 17 residues. V lost 0 bases to trimming and J lost 2 bases; unmatched junction nucleotides: 6. Germline CDR1 is SGDLS and CDR2 is YYNGEE. CDR3 coding DNA: TGTGCCAGCAGCGTAGTTCCAGCGGGGGGGGTCACAGATACGCAGTATTTT. Translated, it gives CASSVVPAGGVTDTQYF.

This clonotype was counted many times. The chain joins TRBV12-3 or TRBV12-4 to TRBJ2-3; D not certain. The CDR3 is made up of 13 amino acids. V lost 8 bases and J 4 bases, leaving 13 bases between the germline ends. The CDR3 region has the DNA TGTGCCAGCCTCCCTTTGTACGCAGATACGCAGTATTTT. It translates to CASLPLYADTQYF.

The chain couples TRBV3-1 to TRBJ2-4, with D possibly matching TRBD1 (6 bases). The CDR3 spans 18 residues. Trimming pared 1 base from V and 6 bases from J, leaving 22 bases between. Germline V CDR1 and CDR2: LGHDT, YNNKEL (reference sequence). This CDR3 is CASSQGSAVSGAGNIQYF. As DNA, the CDR3 is TGTGCCAGCAGCCAAGGTAGTGCTGTCTCAGGGGCGGGAAACATTCAGTACTTC.

This clonotype was picked up a small number of times. The chain combines TRBV6-1 with TRBJ1-2, with D unresolved. V was clipped by 10 bases and J by 2 bases, with 17 bases between them. There are 14 residues in the CDR3. The germline CDR1 and CDR2 sequences are MNHNS and SASEGT. The CDR3 is CATLLRSANYGYTF. The CDR3 nucleotides read TGTGCCACCTTACTTAGGTCAGCGAACTATGGCTACACCTTC.

This clonotype occurred many times. This rearrangement joins TRBV10-3 to TRBJ2-1; 12 bases line up with TRBD2. The CDR3 length is 15 residues. Germline V gives CDR1 ENHRY, CDR2 SYGVKD. The ends lost 6 bases at V and 6 bases at J; junction bases unmatched: 6. CDR3 loop: CAISLTSGGPNEQFF. The CDR3 DNA is TGTGCCATCAGCTTGACTAGCGGGGGCCCCAATGAGCAGTTCTTC.

In its sample, this clonotype was seen a few times. This chain links TRBV11-2 with TRBJ2-6; TRBD2 matches at 7 bases. V shed 0 bases and J 1 base; nucleotides not matched to a gene: 3. The germline V gene has CDR1 SGHAT and CDR2 FQNNGV. CDR3 length equals 17 residues. The CDR3, as DNA: TGTGCCAGCAGCTTAGAGGGCGGGGGATCTGGGGCCAACGTCCTGACTTTC. Its translation is CASSLEGGGSGANVLTF.